This T cell receptor (beta chain) was obtained from a study of OX40 agonist ivuxolimab in advanced cancers. Study-level background: Anti-PD-1, anti-PD-L1 or anti-CTLA-4 therapy given earlier was allowed, and 30% to 45% had some.

Germline lookup yields CDR1 SGHTA and CDR2 FQGNSA. There are 14 residues in the CDR3. With 1 base clipped from V and 2 bases from J, the junction kept 2 bases outside the gene matches. Clones were sequenced by immunoSEQ multiplex PCR, and TCRdb holds only the in-frame ones, with some missing. The sample has roughly 75,000 clones; over 85% are singletons. This specimen was CD4+ or CD8+ T cells sorted from blood, taken in a trial of the OX40 agonist ivuxolimab. The rearrangement links TRBV7-2 to TRBJ2-7, with 7 nucleotides matching TRBD2. The receptor was isolated from an adult with an advanced solid tumor such as melanoma, head and neck, liver or kidney cancer. CDR3 sequence (DNA): TGTGCCAGCAGCTTAGGGAGCGGGGCCTACGAGCAGTACTTC. Its protein product is CASSLGSGAYEQYF.